The 26 T cell receptor beta chains below were found in one sample sequenced in a study of blood T cell repertoires in COVID-19. Assay: immunoSEQ multiplex PCR; the TCRdb copy retains only in-frame clones and omits some. The sample lists 31,000 or so clones; 90% were seen once. The sample taken for sequencing was peripheral blood. These receptors originate from a man aged 55-75 years with active COVID-19.

The V and J genes are TRBV6-4 and TRBJ1-2; weak D call: TRBD1 (6 bases). Germline V gives CDR1 MRHNA, CDR2 SNTAGT. The CDR3 runs 13 residues. Between the trimmed V and J ends, which lost 5 bases and 7 bases, there was a span of 14 bases. CDR3 sequence (DNA): TGTGCCAGCAGTAACGGACAGTTTGCTGGCTACACCTTC. Translating it yields CASSNGQFAGYTF.

The J gene is TRBJ1-1, the V gene TRBV6-6; no reliable D call. Germline V gene sequence: CDR1 MNHNY, CDR2 SVGAGI (reference sequence). The ends were cut back, 0 bases at V and 4 bases at J, with 6 bases in the middle. This CDR3 has 13 amino acids. CDR3 residues: CASSYSSSTEAFF. The CDR3 DNA follows: TGTGCCAGCAGTTACTCGAGTAGCACTGAAGCTTTCTTT.

V and J are TRBV11-2 and TRBJ1-1; D might be TRBD1 (6 bases). The germline gives CDR1 SGHAT, CDR2 FQNNGV. Deletions cut 2 bases from V and 0 bases from J, with 13 bases between. The CDR3 contains 16 residues. This CDR3 is CASSLSPDRLNTEAFF. In DNA form, the CDR3 reads TGTGCCAGCAGCTTATCCCCTGACAGGTTGAACACTGAAGCTTTCTTT.

The V and J genes are TRBV5-6 and TRBJ1-6, with D tentatively TRBD1 (6 bases). Germline CDR1 is SGHDT and CDR2 is YYEEEE. This CDR3 region has 16 residues. Trimming shortened V by 3 bases and J by 0 bases, and 10 bases separated the two germline ends. This chain's CDR3 is CASSSDRSSYNSPLHF. In nucleotides, the CDR3 is TGTGCCAGCAGCTCCGACAGGAGCTCCTATAATTCACCCCTCCACTTT.

This clone was seen a handful of times. The V gene is TRBV11-3, the J gene TRBJ2-1, with 15 nucleotides matching TRBD2. The junction had 9 bases not matched to a gene; V was cut back by 2 bases and J by 7 bases. CDR3 length: 18 residues. CDR1 and CDR2 from the germline V gene are SGHNT and YENEEA. The CDR3 bases are TGTGCCAGCAGCTTATCTGGACTAGCGGGGGGGTCTAGGAATGAGCAGTTCTTC. Amino acid sequence: CASSLSGLAGGSRNEQFF.

The rearrangement uses TRBV5-6 and TRBJ2-7; D remains unclear. V shed 3 bases and J shed 4 bases, with 5 bases lying between them. The CDR3 totals 11 residues. CDR1 is SGHDT and CDR2 is YYEEEE in the germline V gene. The CDR3 bases are TGTGCCAGCAGCTCCGGTTACGAGCAGTACTTC. It is translated as CASSSGYEQYF.

This rearrangement joins TRBV6-6 to TRBJ2-3, with 7 bases matching TRBD1. The junction had 15 bases not matched to a gene; V was cut back by 4 bases and J by 8 bases. Germline V gives CDR1 MNHNY, CDR2 SVGAGI (reference sequence). The CDR3 totals 16 residues. DNA for the CDR3: TGTGCCAGCAGTTCTGTCCGGGACAGTAAAGGGGGTACGCAGTATTTT. It is translated as CASSSVRDSKGGTQYF.

This clone was detected only a few times. The chain is built from TRBV19 and TRBJ1-6, with TRBD1 matching over 8 bases. Per germline, CDR1 LNHDA and CDR2 SQIVND (reference sequence). The CDR3 is 14 residues long. Trimming took 1 base from V and 9 from J; bases not matched to a gene: 2. The CDR3 region is CASSIADRASPLHF. Here the CDR3 DNA reads TGTGCCAGTAGTATAGCGGACAGGGCTTCACCCCTCCACTTT.

The gene calls are TRBV6-2 or TRBV6-3 and TRBJ2-7; TRBD1 aligns across 8 bases. The V segment lost 6 bases and the J segment 0 bases; nucleotides outside the gene matches: 10. This CDR3 contains 16 residues. Germline V gene lookup returns CDR1 MNHEY and CDR2 SVGEGT. The CDR3 DNA is TGTGCCAGCAGCCCAACCCGGGACAGGAGCTCCTACGAGCAGTACTTC. This codes for CASSPTRDRSSYEQYF.

The chain has TRBV9 and TRBJ2-2, with 12 nucleotides matching TRBD2. The V gene end was trimmed by 3 bases and the J gene end by 6 bases; junction bases not matched to a gene: 6. The CDR3 length is 16 residues. Germline CDR1 is SGDLS and CDR2 is YYNGEE. CDR3: CASSALAGGLAGELFF. The CDR3 region has the DNA TGTGCCAGCAGCGCCCTAGCGGGGGGGCTGGCCGGGGAGCTGTTTTTT.

V and J are TRBV7-6 and TRBJ2-2; D remains ambiguous. V gave up 1 base and J gave up 6 bases, with 6 bases separating them. Germline lookup yields CDR1 SGHVS and CDR2 FNYEAQ. The CDR3 covers 13 residues. The CDR3 loop reads CASSLGPAGELFF. The CDR3 region has the DNA TGTGCCAGCAGCTTAGGGCCCGCCGGGGAGCTGTTTTTT.

This rearrangement joins TRBV2 to TRBJ1-3, with 10 bases matching TRBD1. The CDR3 spans 16 residues. V was clipped by 5 bases and J by 3 bases; unmatched bases: 7. Germline V gene lookup returns CDR1 SNHLY and CDR2 FYNNEI. Here the CDR3 reads CASSPRQGAVGNTIYF. CDR3 nucleotides: TGTGCCAGCAGTCCGAGACAGGGGGCGGTTGGAAACACCATATATTTT.

V is TRBV4-2 and J is TRBJ1-6; no reliable D call. The length of the CDR3 is 13 residues. V was shortened by 0 bases and J by 6 bases, with 3 bases between the two germline ends. Germline V gene data show CDR1 as LGHNA and CDR2 as YNFKEQ. In nucleotides, the CDR3 is TGTGCCAGCAGCCAAGACAGTAATTCACCCCTCCACTTT. Its protein is CASSQDSNSPLHF.

The rearrangement uses TRBV7-2 and TRBJ2-7; 7 positions agree with TRBD1. V gave up 5 bases and J gave up 2 bases; unmatched junction bases: 6. Germline-derived CDR1 and CDR2 are SGHTA and FQGNSA. CDR3 length: 14 residues. As DNA, the CDR3 is TGTGCCAGCAGCCGGGACAGAGGGGCCTACGAGCAGTACTTC. Protein sequence: CASSRDRGAYEQYF. Combining the CDR3 with reference TRBV7-2 and TRBJ2-7 gives the whole variable domain GAGVSQSPSNKVTEKGKDVELRCDPISGHTALYWYRQSLGQGLEFLIYFQGNSAPDKSGLPSDRFSAERTGGSVSTLTIQRTQQEDSAVYLCASSRDRGAYEQYFGPGTRLTVT.

In regard to this clone: This sample also contains other DNA sequences that code for the same CDR3. The V call is TRBV7-8, the J call TRBJ2-7; D remains ambiguous. V was clipped by 5 bases and J by 4 bases, with 6 bases between them. The CDR3 totals 11 residues. Germline V gives CDR1 SGHVS, CDR2 FQNEAQ. CDR3 protein: CASSADYEQYF. The DNA for the CDR3 is TGTGCCAGCAGCGCAGATTACGAGCAGTACTTC.

The table lists this clone with a few counts. The chain recombines TRBV4-2 with TRBJ2-7, with D maybe TRBD2 (6 bases). This CDR3 spans 16 amino acids. The V end lost 0 bases, the J end lost 4 bases, and 16 bases lay between the germline ends. Germline CDR1 reads LGHNA; CDR2 reads YNFKEQ. The chain's CDR3 is CASSQDLRQGGYEQYF. CDR3 coding DNA: TGTGCCAGCAGCCAAGATCTTCGGCAGGGAGGTTACGAGCAGTACTTC.

This clone was seen a single time. The rearrangement uses TRBV4-1 and TRBJ2-1, with D possibly being TRBD2 (6 bases). The length of the CDR3 is 13 residues. Germline V gene sequence: CDR1 MGHRA, CDR2 YSYEKL. Trimming shortened V by 4 bases and J by 4 bases, and 8 bases separated the two germline ends. The CDR3 DNA sequence: TGCGCCAGCAGCCGGGACTTTTACAATGAGCAGTTCTTC. It translates to CASSRDFYNEQFF.

This chain connects TRBV30 to TRBJ2-7; TRBD2 matches at 9 bases. The trim removed 2 bases at V and 4 bases at J, leaving 0 bases unmatched. Looked up from germline, CDR1 is GTSNPN and CDR2 is SVGIG (reference sequence). This CDR3 has 12 amino acids. In DNA, the CDR3 is TGTGCCTGGAGTAGCGGGGGGTACGAGCAGTACTTC. This codes for CAWSSGGYEQYF.

This chain uses TRBV6-1 with TRBJ2-2; possibly TRBD1 for D (7 bases). The germline gives CDR1 MNHNS, CDR2 SASEGT. V lost 3 bases, J lost 6 bases, and 17 bases lay in between. The CDR3 sequence is 16 residues long. As DNA, the CDR3 is TGTGCCAGCAGTGAGCGGGCAGGGGGAGGTCCCGGGGAGCTGTTTTTT. Protein sequence: CASSERAGGGPGELFF.

V is TRBV7-2 and J is TRBJ2-5; TRBD2 matches at 9 bases. The length of the CDR3 is 15 residues. Germline loops: CDR1 SGHTA, CDR2 FQGNSA. With 1 base clipped from V and 5 bases from J, the junction kept 5 bases outside the gene matches. The CDR3 nucleotides are TGTGCCAGCAGCTTAGGGGGACTAGCAAGCGAGACCCAGTACTTC. It codes for CASSLGGLASETQYF.

The chain is built from TRBV6-6 and TRBJ2-7; D is ambiguous. CDR1 and CDR2 from the germline V gene are MNHNY and SVGAGI (reference sequence). This CDR3 spans 14 amino acids. The V gene lost 0 bases and the J gene lost 3 bases, with 9 bases spanning the gap. Here the CDR3 reads CASSYSMQNYEQYF. In DNA, the CDR3 is TGTGCCAGCAGTTACTCGATGCAGAACTACGAGCAGTACTTC.

This clone occurred a few times. The CDR3 spells CAISERGDRSPLHF. The CDR3, as DNA: TGTGCCATCAGTGAGCGCGGGGACCGATCACCCCTCCACTTT. This chain links TRBV10-3 with TRBJ1-6, with D tentatively TRBD1 (5 bases). V was shortened by 2 bases and J by 10 bases, with 12 bases between the two germline ends. The germline gives CDR1 ENHRY, CDR2 SYGVKD. The CDR3 contains 14 residues.

The V and J genes are TRBV6-5 and TRBJ1-2; no reliable D call. CDR3 length equals 14 residues. With 8 bases removed from V and 3 bases from J, the gap between germline ends came to 16 bases. Germline V gives CDR1 MNHEY, CDR2 SVGAGI. The CDR3 DNA sequence: TGTGCCAGCTGTAAGGTGTTCACAGACTATGGCTACACCTTC. It translates to CASCKVFTDYGYTF.

The chain employs TRBV29-1 and TRBJ1-1, with 9 bases lining up with TRBD1. There are 15 residues in the CDR3. V was clipped by 8 bases and J by 6 bases; unmatched bases: 16. In germline, CDR1 is SQVTM, CDR2 ANQGSEA. The chain's CDR3 is CSTLGGQGGVSEAFF. The CDR3 DNA follows: TGCAGCACCCTGGGGGGACAGGGCGGAGTTTCTGAAGCTTTCTTT.

This sequence joins TRBV7-6 and TRBJ2-1; 9 bases agree with TRBD1. Trimming cost V 0 bases and J 4 bases; bases outside gene matches: 7. Looked up from germline, CDR1 is SGHVS and CDR2 is FNYEAQ. This CDR3 is 17 amino acids long. Here the CDR3 reads CASSLAPQGAGYNEQFF. The CDR3, as DNA: TGTGCCAGCAGCTTAGCACCACAGGGGGCGGGATACAATGAGCAGTTCTTC.

The rearrangement joins TRBV2 to TRBJ1-1; possible D gene TRBD1, 6 bases. The CDR3 runs 14 residues. V lost 4 bases and J lost 4, with 13 bases in between. Per the germline V gene, CDR1 is SNHLY and CDR2 is FYNNEI. The CDR3 reads CASSGRQGSTEAFF. In DNA, the CDR3 is TGTGCCAGCAGTGGGCGGCAGGGGAGCACTGAAGCTTTCTTT.